Following are 6 T cell receptor beta chains from one sample sequenced in a study of blood T cell repertoires in COVID-19. Sequenced by immunoSEQ multiplex PCR; TCRdb stores in-frame clones only, minus some. The profile shows roughly 250,000 clones, roughly nine tenths of them singletons. Sequenced material: peripheral blood. The receptors come from a woman in her 30s with COVID-19, enrolled during active disease.

This chain uses TRBV28 with TRBJ1-2; a possible D gene is TRBD1 (5 bases). The V end was cut by 3 bases, the J end by 4 bases, with 12 bases between. CDR1 and CDR2 from the germline V gene are MDHEN and SYDVKM. The CDR3 spans 14 residues. The CDR3 DNA reads TGTGCCAGCAGTTTCTGGGTTCAGGGCTATGGCTACACCTTC. It specifies CASSFWVQGYGYTF.

The V call is TRBV27, the J call TRBJ1-2; 7 nucleotides match TRBD1. Germline V gives CDR1 MNHEY, CDR2 SMNVEV (reference sequence). CDR3 length equals 14 residues. V gave up 3 bases and J gave up 2 bases; unmatched junction bases: 3. The CDR3 is CASSFTGANYGYTF. The CDR3 DNA reads as TGTGCCAGCAGTTTTACAGGGGCAAACTATGGCTACACCTTC.

This clone was picked up a small number of times. The chain links TRBV7-9 to TRBJ2-7; no definite D call. Trimming shortened V by 5 bases and J by 6 bases, and 11 bases separated the two germline ends. From germline, CDR1 is SEHNR and CDR2 FQNEAQ (reference sequence). This CDR3 is 12 amino acids long. The CDR3 loop reads CASSPLTGEQYF. The CDR3 DNA reads as TGTGCCAGCAGCCCGCTGACGGGCGAGCAGTACTTC.

V usage is TRBV29-1 and J usage is TRBJ2-1; 13 bases fit TRBD2. This CDR3 is 16 amino acids long. With 2 bases clipped from V and 8 bases from J, the junction kept 9 bases outside the gene matches. The germline V gene has CDR1 SQVTM and CDR2 ANQGSEA. CDR3 protein: CSVEPATSGGAYEQFF. For the CDR3, the DNA is TGCAGCGTTGAACCAGCCACTAGCGGGGGGGCCTATGAGCAGTTCTTC.

The chain is built from TRBV5-1 and TRBJ1-1, with 8 bases fitting TRBD1. V gave up 4 bases and J gave up 4 bases; unmatched junction bases: 6. The CDR3 spans 14 residues. Germline assignment: CDR1 SGHRS and CDR2 YFSETQ. In DNA, the CDR3 is TGCGCCAGCAGCCGGCAGGGGGCGCCCACTGAAGCTTTCTTT. It codes for CASSRQGAPTEAFF.

This chain joins TRBV9 and TRBJ2-7; 9 bases are a match to TRBD1. Germline V gives CDR1 SGDLS, CDR2 YYNGEE. This CDR3 spans 15 amino acids. V lost 3 bases and J lost 5; bases outside the gene matches: 9. The CDR3 sequence is CASSAVTGGVDEQYF. The CDR3 DNA follows: TGTGCCAGCAGCGCGGTGACAGGGGGAGTCGACGAGCAGTACTTC.